This is a list of T cell receptor beta chains from one sample in a study of response to subunit inactivated influenza vaccine. Using its own MiXCR run on the RT-PCR reads, TCRdb lists one record per CDR3 protein. The sample lists some 500,000 distinct CDR3 sequences, 25% occurring once. The material sequenced was CD4+ T cells sorted from PBMCs, taken 5 to 6 days after vaccination. These receptors all stem from a man aged 50 to 59 who received an inactivated influenza vaccine. CDR3s leave out the opening cysteine and the closing phenylalanine or tryptophan. Size is stated for part of the rows, as once, few or many counts, or as a class when the clone is expanded.

few	TRBJ1-6	14	TRBV5-1	ASSPTAFSYNSPLH
few	TRBJ2-5	15	TRBV6-2/TRBV6-3	ASSRTPASAVEETQY
-	TRBJ2-7	12	TRBV18	ASSPTNGEGEQY
few	TRBJ2-5	11	TRBV29-1	SVSSGTQETQY
-	TRBJ2-3	12	TRBV7-3	ASSLSQGPDTQY
few	TRBJ2-6	17	TRBV4-2	ASSQDPHRGGSGANVLT
-	TRBJ2-6	16	TRBV5-1	ASSLTQGQISGANVLT
-	TRBJ2-7	13	TRBV20-1	SASVTGTGYYEQY
few	TRBJ2-3	12	TRBV20-1	SARSGQGIDTQY
-	TRBJ2-3	14	TRBV11-3	ASSTGTGGITDTQY
-	TRBJ2-1	14	TRBV20-1	SAREGPSVQRNEQF
-	TRBJ2-7	12	TRBV12-3/TRBV12-4	ASSPLGGRGVQY
many	TRBJ2-1	13	TRBV27	ASSFGWVGLNEQF
-	TRBJ2-7	12	TRBV5-1	ASSLDGSTYEQY
few	TRBJ2-1	14	TRBV4-2	ASSQDGSGGPAEQF
few	TRBJ2-7	11	TRBV25-1	ASSDSGREKQY
-	TRBJ2-3	15	TRBV12-3/TRBV12-4	ASSLGWGDKGTDTQY
few	TRBJ1-5	13	TRBV11-2	ASSEQGLGNQPQH
-	TRBJ2-4	12	TRBV5-5	ASQIGGTKNIQY
-	TRBJ2-3	12	TRBV5-1	ATTVSAGTDTQY
-	TRBJ2-1	14	TRBV7-2	ASSLTLAGAYNEQF
-	TRBJ2-5	12	TRBV10-3	AISRRQGQETQY
-	TRBJ2-3	10	TRBV29-1	SVEVLGGKQY
-	TRBJ2-2	14	TRBV25-1	ASSHGSARGTGELF
few	TRBJ2-5	12	TRBV5-1	ASSLAGGETTQY
few	TRBJ2-7	10	TRBV20-1	SATDSSYEQY
-	TRBJ1-1	7	TRBV29-1	SVDSEAF
few	TRBJ2-4	11	TRBV3-1	ASSQEQGNIQY
few	TRBJ2-1	13	TRBV7-2	ASSQQAGVRNEQF
-	TRBJ2-1	15	TRBV20-1	SAVLPLGGRTYNEQF
-	TRBJ2-7	11	TRBV30	ACSLGQGGEQY
-	TRBJ2-3	14	TRBV7-9	ASSHRTGDNTDTQY
-	TRBJ2-3	16	TRBV4-2	ASSQEPGQGANTDTQY